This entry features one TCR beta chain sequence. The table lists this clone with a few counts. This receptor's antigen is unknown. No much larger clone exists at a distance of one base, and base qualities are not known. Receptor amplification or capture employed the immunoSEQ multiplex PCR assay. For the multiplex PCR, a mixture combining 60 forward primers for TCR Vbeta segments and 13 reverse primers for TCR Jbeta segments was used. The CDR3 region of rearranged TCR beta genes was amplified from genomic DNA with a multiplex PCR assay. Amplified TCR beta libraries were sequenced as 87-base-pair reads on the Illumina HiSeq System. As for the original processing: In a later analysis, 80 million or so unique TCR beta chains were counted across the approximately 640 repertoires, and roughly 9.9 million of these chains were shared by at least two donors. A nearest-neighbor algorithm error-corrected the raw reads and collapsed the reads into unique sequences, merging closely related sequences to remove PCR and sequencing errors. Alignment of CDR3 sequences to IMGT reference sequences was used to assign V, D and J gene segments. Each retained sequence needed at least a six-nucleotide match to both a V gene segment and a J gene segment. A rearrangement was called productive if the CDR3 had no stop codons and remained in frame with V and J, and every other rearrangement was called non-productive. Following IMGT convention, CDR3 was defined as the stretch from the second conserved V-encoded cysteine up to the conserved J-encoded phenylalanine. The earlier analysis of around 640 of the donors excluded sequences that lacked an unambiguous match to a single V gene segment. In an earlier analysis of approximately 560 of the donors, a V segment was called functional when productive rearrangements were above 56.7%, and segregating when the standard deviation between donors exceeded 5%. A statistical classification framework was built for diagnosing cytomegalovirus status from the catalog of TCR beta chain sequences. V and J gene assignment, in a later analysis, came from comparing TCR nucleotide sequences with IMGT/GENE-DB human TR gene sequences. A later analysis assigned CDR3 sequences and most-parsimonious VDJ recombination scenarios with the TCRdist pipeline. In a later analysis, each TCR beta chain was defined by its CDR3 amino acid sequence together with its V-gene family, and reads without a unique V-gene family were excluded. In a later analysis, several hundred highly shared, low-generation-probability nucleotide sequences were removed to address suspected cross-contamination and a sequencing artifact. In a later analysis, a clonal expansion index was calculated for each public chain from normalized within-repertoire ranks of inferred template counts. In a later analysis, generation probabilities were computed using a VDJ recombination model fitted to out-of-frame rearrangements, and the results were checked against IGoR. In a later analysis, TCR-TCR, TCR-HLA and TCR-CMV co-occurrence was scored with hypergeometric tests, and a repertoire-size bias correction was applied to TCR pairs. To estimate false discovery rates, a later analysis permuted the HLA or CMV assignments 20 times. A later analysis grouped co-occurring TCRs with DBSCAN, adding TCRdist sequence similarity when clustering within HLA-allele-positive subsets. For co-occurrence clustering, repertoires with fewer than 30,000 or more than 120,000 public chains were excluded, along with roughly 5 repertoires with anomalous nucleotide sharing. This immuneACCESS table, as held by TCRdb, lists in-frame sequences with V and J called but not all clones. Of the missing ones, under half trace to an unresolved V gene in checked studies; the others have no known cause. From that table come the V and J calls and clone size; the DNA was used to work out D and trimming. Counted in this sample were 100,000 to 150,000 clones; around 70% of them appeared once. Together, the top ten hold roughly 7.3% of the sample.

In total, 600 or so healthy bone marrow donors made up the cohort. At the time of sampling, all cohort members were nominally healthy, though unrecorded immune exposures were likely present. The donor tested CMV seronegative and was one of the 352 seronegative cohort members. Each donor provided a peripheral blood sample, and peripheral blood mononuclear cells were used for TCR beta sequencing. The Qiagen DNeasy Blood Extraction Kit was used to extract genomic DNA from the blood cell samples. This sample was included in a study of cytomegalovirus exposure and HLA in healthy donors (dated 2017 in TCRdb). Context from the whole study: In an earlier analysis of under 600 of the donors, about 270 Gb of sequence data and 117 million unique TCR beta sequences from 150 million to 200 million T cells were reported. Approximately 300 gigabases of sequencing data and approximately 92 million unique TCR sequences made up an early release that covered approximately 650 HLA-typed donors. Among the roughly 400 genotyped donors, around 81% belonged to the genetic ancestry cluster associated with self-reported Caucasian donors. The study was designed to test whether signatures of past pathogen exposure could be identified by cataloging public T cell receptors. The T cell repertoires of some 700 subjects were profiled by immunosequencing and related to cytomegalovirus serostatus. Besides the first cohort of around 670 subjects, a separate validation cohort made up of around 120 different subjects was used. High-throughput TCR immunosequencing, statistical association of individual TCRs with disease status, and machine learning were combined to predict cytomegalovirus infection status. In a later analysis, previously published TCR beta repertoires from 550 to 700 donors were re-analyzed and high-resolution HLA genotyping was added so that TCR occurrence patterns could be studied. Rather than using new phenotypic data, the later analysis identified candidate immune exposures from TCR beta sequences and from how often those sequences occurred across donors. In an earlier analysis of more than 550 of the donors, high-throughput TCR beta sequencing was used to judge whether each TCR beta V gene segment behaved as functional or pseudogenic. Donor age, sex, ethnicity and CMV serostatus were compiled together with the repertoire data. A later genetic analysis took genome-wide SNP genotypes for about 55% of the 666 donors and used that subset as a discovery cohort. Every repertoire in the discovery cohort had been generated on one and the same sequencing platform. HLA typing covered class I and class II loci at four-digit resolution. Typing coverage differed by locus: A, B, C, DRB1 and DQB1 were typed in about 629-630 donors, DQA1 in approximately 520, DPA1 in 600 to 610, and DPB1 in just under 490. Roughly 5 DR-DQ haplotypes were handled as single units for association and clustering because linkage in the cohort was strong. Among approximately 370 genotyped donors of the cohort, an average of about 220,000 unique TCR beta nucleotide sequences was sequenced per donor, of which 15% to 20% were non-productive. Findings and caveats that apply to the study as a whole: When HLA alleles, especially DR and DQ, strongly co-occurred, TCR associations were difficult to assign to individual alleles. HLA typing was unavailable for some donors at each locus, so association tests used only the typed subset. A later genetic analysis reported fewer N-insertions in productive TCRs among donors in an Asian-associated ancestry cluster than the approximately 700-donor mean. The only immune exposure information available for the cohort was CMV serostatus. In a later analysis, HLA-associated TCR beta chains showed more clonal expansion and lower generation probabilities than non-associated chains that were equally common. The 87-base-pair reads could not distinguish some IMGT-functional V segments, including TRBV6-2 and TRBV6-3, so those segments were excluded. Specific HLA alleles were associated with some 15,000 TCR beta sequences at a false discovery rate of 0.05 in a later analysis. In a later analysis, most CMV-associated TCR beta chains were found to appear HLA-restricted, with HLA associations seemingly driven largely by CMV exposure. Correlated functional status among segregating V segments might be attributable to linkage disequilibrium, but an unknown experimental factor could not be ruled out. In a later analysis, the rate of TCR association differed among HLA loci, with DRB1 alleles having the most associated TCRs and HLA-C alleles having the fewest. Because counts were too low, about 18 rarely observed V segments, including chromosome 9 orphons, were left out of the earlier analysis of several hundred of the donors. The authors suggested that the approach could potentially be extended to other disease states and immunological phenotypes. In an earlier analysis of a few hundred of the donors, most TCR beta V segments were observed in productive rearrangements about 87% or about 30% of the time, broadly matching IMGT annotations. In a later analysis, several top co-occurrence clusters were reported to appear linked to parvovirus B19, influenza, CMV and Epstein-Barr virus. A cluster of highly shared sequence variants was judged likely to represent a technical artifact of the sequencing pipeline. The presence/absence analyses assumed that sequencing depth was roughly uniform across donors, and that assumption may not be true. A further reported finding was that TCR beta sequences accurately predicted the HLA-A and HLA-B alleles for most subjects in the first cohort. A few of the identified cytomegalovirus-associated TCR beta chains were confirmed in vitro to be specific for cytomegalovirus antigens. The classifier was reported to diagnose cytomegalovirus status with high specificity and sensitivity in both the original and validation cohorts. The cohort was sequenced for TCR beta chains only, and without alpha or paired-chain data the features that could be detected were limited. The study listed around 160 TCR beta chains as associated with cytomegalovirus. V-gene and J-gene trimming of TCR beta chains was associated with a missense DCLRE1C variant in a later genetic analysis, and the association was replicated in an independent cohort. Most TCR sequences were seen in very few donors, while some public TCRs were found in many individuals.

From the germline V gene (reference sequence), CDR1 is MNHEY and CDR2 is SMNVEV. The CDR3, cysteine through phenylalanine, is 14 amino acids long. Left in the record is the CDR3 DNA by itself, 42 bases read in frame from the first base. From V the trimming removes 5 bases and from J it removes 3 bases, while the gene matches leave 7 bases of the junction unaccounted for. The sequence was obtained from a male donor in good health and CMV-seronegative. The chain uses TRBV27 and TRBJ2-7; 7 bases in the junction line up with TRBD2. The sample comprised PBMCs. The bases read TGTGCCAGCAGTCCCGGACTAGAAATCTACGAGCAGTACTTC. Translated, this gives CASSPGLEIYEQYF.